This TCR beta chain stems from a study of naive and memory T cell subsets. Study-level findings and limits: Clonotypes are single alpha or beta chains, not paired receptors. Diversity fell and Gini index rose from naive through CM, EM, EMRA. Activation and differentiation may alter RNA-based TCR counts.

An equimolar mix of two oligonucleotides served as the beta constant-region primer for TRBC1 and TRBC2. Ligation attached a single-stranded oligonucleotide with a 12-nucleotide UMI and the SP2 primer to the cDNA 3' end. One entry per CDR3 protein results from TCRdb running MiXCR on the UMI-ligation and nested PCR reads. This table has some 150,000 distinct CDR3 sequences, around 15% appearing once. This clonotype was seen a handful of times. What it binds is not known. Germline CDR1 is SGHNT and CDR2 is YYREEE (reference sequence). Trimming pared 3 bases from V and 6 bases from J, leaving 16 bases between. The CDR3 is 14 amino acids.

The chain uses TRBV5-4 and TRBJ2-7; the D gene could be TRBD1 or TRBD2 (5 bases each). The TCR comes from a human donor in good health. Sequencing was done on a sample of naive CD4+ T cells from blood. The CDR3 spells CASSSGWGSGEQYF. CDR3 coding DNA: TGTGCCAGCAGCTCAGGGTGGGGGTCAGGCGAGCAGTACTTC.